These 24 T cell receptor beta chains share one sample of origin, sequenced in a study of beta chain features in type 1 diabetes. Findings and caveats of the study: TCRB CDR3s were moderately but significantly shorter in Type 1 diabetes patients in all four CD4+ subsets.

Their target antigens are unknown. As every portion of the isolated RNA was reverse transcribed, the sequencing read expressed TCRB transcripts. Sequencing was performed with immunoSEQ multiplex PCR; in TCRdb, only in-frame clones are kept and a portion is missing. The repertoire includes about 700,000 clones, roughly 13% of them detected once, and 0.02% to 0.025% sits in the top ten. Material for sequencing was naive CD4+ T cells from blood. The source is a man between 18 and 35 years old with type 1 diabetes.

The chain links TRBV4-2 to TRBJ1-5; tentative D call: TRBD1 (5 bases). CDR1 and CDR2 from the germline V gene are LGHNA and YNFKEQ. V shed 4 bases and J shed 9 bases, with 22 bases lying between them. CDR3 size: 16 residues. This chain's CDR3 is CASSPGGMPGVAPQHF. CDR3 DNA sequence: TGTGCCAGCAGCCCGGGGGGAATGCCCGGAGTAGCGCCCCAGCATTTT.

V usage is TRBV27 and J usage is TRBJ2-1; 10 bases agree with TRBD1. Germline V gene lookup returns CDR1 MNHEY and CDR2 SMNVEV (reference sequence). Trimming cost V 5 bases and J 5 bases; bases outside gene matches: 15. The CDR3 runs to 18 residues. CDR3 protein: CASSLRDRGLSFDNEQFF. The DNA of the CDR3 is TGTGCCAGCAGTCTCCGGGACAGGGGACTTTCATTCGACAATGAGCAGTTCTTC.

This chain uses TRBV7-8 with TRBJ2-7; 7 bases are shared with TRBD1. J lost 3 bases, V lost 11 bases, and 7 bases had no gene match. This CDR3 contains 12 residues. Germline lookup yields CDR1 SGHVS and CDR2 FQNEAQ. In DNA, the CDR3 is TGTGCCTCTCGGGACAGTATCTACGAGCAGTACTTC. Its protein is CASRDSIYEQYF.

The chain uses TRBV28 and TRBJ2-7; D is unclear. Germline assignment: CDR1 MDHEN and CDR2 SYDVKM. Between the trimmed V and J ends, which lost 8 bases and 6 bases, there was a span of 8 bases. The CDR3 loop spans 10 amino acids. CDR3 loop: CASAESEQYF. The CDR3 bases are TGTGCCAGCGCCGAAAGCGAGCAGTACTTC.

This clone was detected only a few times. V usage is TRBV10-3 and J usage is TRBJ1-4, with D tentatively TRBD1 (5 bases). Per germline, CDR1 ENHRY and CDR2 SYGVKD. The ends were cut back, 3 bases at V and 3 bases at J, with 14 bases in the middle. The CDR3 length is 16 residues. CDR3 sequence reads: CAISDSAGGANEKLFF. Here the CDR3 DNA reads TGTGCCATCAGTGACTCCGCGGGGGGAGCTAATGAAAAACTGTTTTTT.

This rearrangement joins TRBV21-1 to TRBJ1-6. TRBV21-1 counts as a pseudogene. The CDR3 is 16 residues long. In DNA form, the CDR3 reads TGTGCCAGCAGCAAAGTCGCTTGGGATGAGAATTCACCCCTCCACTTT. It yields the protein CASSKVAWDENSPLHF.

The chain employs TRBV28 and TRBJ1-6, with D possibly matching TRBD1 (5 bases). The germline gives CDR1 MDHEN, CDR2 SYDVKM. With 6 bases removed from V and 10 bases from J, the gap between germline ends came to 13 bases. The CDR3 length is 13 residues. The CDR3: CASSKTEVSPLHF. CDR3 coding DNA: TGTGCCAGCAGCAAGACAGAGGTATCACCCCTCCACTTT.

CDR3 DNA: TGTGCCAGCAGCCAATCATGGAACTCCTACGAGCAGTACTTC. Translation: CASSQSWNSYEQYF. The V call is TRBV14, the J call TRBJ2-7, with D hard to call. Germline CDR1 reads SGHDN; CDR2 reads FVKESK. This CDR3 is built from 14 residues. V dropped 2 bases and J dropped 0 bases, with 8 bases sitting between them.

The rearrangement links TRBV11-2 to TRBJ2-1; tentatively, D is TRBD2 (5 bases). The germline V and J ends were trimmed by 0 bases and 9 bases, with 12 bases remaining between them. The CDR3 extends over 14 amino acids. Germline CDR1 is SGHAT and CDR2 is FQNNGV. In DNA form, the CDR3 reads TGTGCCAGCAGCTTAGATAGGACGAGCGGTGAGCAGTTCTTC. It encodes CASSLDRTSGEQFF.

As for this clone: Other DNA variants within this sample encode the same CDR3. The chain has TRBV9 and TRBJ2-2; D is undetermined. The CDR3 contains 12 residues. Deletions cut 4 bases from V and 2 bases from J, with 3 bases between. CDR1 and CDR2 from the germline V gene are SGDLS and YYNGEE. The CDR3 nucleotides are TGTGCCAGCAGCTTAAACACCGGGGAGCTGTTTTTT. This translates into CASSLNTGELFF.

The rearrangement links TRBV28 to TRBJ2-5; 7 nucleotides align to TRBD1. Germline CDR1 MDHEN, CDR2 SYDVKM. Trimming cost V 5 bases and J 2 bases; bases outside gene matches: 8. The CDR3 covers 15 residues. In nucleotides, the CDR3 is TGTGCCAGCAGTCTCCAGGGCAGGGGGCAAGAGACCCAGTACTTC. Translating it yields CASSLQGRGQETQYF.

This clone came up many times. V gene TRBV13 combines with J gene TRBJ2-3, with D unclear. The V end was cut by 4 bases, the J end by 11 bases, with 10 bases between. Germline V gene sequence: CDR1 PRHDT, CDR2 FYEKMQ (reference sequence). This CDR3 region has 11 residues. The CDR3, as DNA: TGTGCCAGCAGCTCAGACGAGTGGCAGTATTTT. Protein sequence: CASSSDEWQYF.

The rearrangement joins TRBV5-1 to TRBJ1-4; D unclear. V dropped 3 bases and J dropped 4 bases, with 7 bases sitting between them. In germline, CDR1 is SGHRS, CDR2 YFSETQ. The CDR3 covers 13 residues. CDR3 DNA: TGCGCCAGCAGCTCTAGGCTTAATGAAAAACTGTTTTTT. As protein: CASSSRLNEKLFF.

In this sample, this clone turned up a few times. The J gene is TRBJ2-3, the V gene TRBV4-1; tentatively, D is TRBD1 or TRBD2 (5 bases each). V was pared by 4 bases and J by 3 bases, with 17 bases between. CDR3 length equals 16 residues. Germline CDR1 and CDR2: MGHRA and YSYEKL. In DNA form, the CDR3 reads TGCGCCAGCAGCCTCGGGACGCAAGATAGAACAGATACGCAGTATTTT. Encoded protein: CASSLGTQDRTDTQYF.

The rearrangement links TRBV5-6 to TRBJ2-1, with D unclear. The CDR3 is 11 residues long. Germline-derived CDR1 and CDR2 are SGHDT and YYEEEE. The ends were cut back, 1 base at V and 9 bases at J, with 5 bases in the middle. CDR3 nucleotide sequence: TGTGCCAGCAGCTTGTTTTTTGAGCAGTTCTTC. It is translated as CASSLFFEQFF.

The chain has TRBV29-1 and TRBJ2-2, with D possibly TRBD1 on 6 matching bases. Germline assignment: CDR1 SQVTM and CDR2 ANQGSEA. Trimming left V 6 bases short and J 2 bases short, with 19 bases between. The length of the CDR3 is 16 residues. CDR3 DNA sequence: TGCAGCGTCCGAAGAACAGGGATTTTAAACACCGGGGAGCTGTTTTTT. Translated, it gives CSVRRTGILNTGELFF.

The rearrangement links TRBV4-1 to TRBJ1-2, with 8 nucleotides matching TRBD1. V shed 6 bases and J 0 bases; nucleotides not matched to a gene: 0. The CDR3 is 13 residues long. Per germline, CDR1 MGHRA and CDR2 YSYEKL. CDR3 loop: CASRTGANYGYTF. CDR3 coding DNA: TGCGCCAGCAGGACAGGGGCTAACTATGGCTACACCTTC.

V gene TRBV19 combines with J gene TRBJ2-1, with 8 bases identical to TRBD2. V lost 1 base and J lost 0; bases outside the gene matches: 5. CDR3 length: 17 amino acids. Germline V gene lookup returns CDR1 LNHDA and CDR2 SQIVND (reference sequence). The CDR3 sequence is CASSIVVAGSSYNEQFF. The CDR3 coding sequence is TGTGCCAGTAGTATAGTGGTAGCGGGGAGCTCCTACAATGAGCAGTTCTTC.

On this clone itself: This specimen includes other DNA sequences encoding the same CDR3. This chain joins TRBV28 and TRBJ1-2; 7 bases align to TRBD1. The germline CDR1 and CDR2 sequences are MDHEN and SYDVKM. The ends lost 5 bases at V and 5 bases at J; junction bases unmatched: 5. This CDR3 contains 13 residues. As DNA, the CDR3 is TGTGCCAGCAGTGAACAGGGGATTTATGGCTACACCTTC. It yields the protein CASSEQGIYGYTF.

The CDR3 bases are TGTGCCAGCACGACGGAGACAGGGGGCAGGTACGAGCAGTACTTC. It yields the protein CASTTETGGRYEQYF. This chain connects TRBV28 to TRBJ2-7, with 10 bases lining up with TRBD1. CDR1 and CDR2 (germline): MDHEN, SYDVKM. The length of the CDR3 is 15 residues. Trimming at V came to 7 bases and at J to 4 bases, leaving 10 bases not matched to a gene.

This clone was observed a handful of times. The rearrangement links TRBV7-7 to TRBJ2-1; D call uncertain. CDR3 length: 13 amino acids. Germline loops: CDR1 SSHAT, CDR2 FNYEAQ (reference sequence). Trimming removed 2 bases from V and 7 bases from J, with 9 bases in between. The chain's CDR3 is CASSLRWENEQFF. The CDR3 DNA reads as TGTGCCAGCAGCTTAAGGTGGGAAAATGAGCAGTTCTTC.

The rearrangement joins TRBV10-3 to TRBJ2-5, with D unresolved. The CDR3 extends over 13 amino acids. Germline V gene data show CDR1 as ENHRY and CDR2 as SYGVKD. Trimming cost V 4 bases and J 3 bases, with 9 bases left between them. CDR3 residues: CAISGTVEETQYF. For the CDR3, the DNA is TGTGCCATCAGTGGAACGGTTGAAGAGACCCAGTACTTC.

This clone was detected a few times. The genes are TRBV5-1 and TRBJ2-5; no firm D call. The V and J ends lost 1 base and 2 bases respectively, with 6 bases between them. Germline V gene sequence: CDR1 SGHRS, CDR2 YFSETQ. The CDR3 totals 13 residues. CDR3 region: CASSLFQQETQYF. CDR3 bases: TGCGCCAGCAGCTTGTTCCAGCAAGAGACCCAGTACTTC.

This clone showed up just a few times. The chain uses TRBV6-5 and TRBJ1-2; D is undetermined. Germline values: CDR1 MNHEY, CDR2 SVGAGI. CDR3 size: 13 residues. Trimming cost V 8 bases and J 1 base, with 11 bases left between them. CDR3 amino acids: CASRRNLNYGYTF. The CDR3 nucleotides are TGTGCCAGCCGACGAAACCTTAACTATGGCTACACCTTC.